This TCR beta chain was documented in a study of vaccination and CD4 T cells after COVID-19. Specified treatment: roughly 10-day PBMC culture with coronavirus spike peptide pools or control peptides (ViraFEST assay). Sequenced with the Oncomine TCR Beta short-read assay was DNA taken from cultured CD4+ T cells. Each CDR3 protein gets one entry after TCRdb re-called the PCR reads with MiXCR. Here the sample spans about 18,000 distinct CDR3 sequences, around 43% being singletons. With respect to this clonotype: Its target is unknown.

The TCR comes from a human donor who received a COVID-19 vaccine. This material consisted of CD4+ T cells from blood, cultured in vitro, taken before SARS-CoV-2 vaccination.

The CDR3 nucleotides are TGTGCCTGGAGTGGGGACAGGGGGCCGGGGATGAACACTGAAGCTTTCTTT. Protein product: CAWSGDRGPGMNTEAFF. The rearrangement uses TRBV30 and TRBJ1-1, with 12 bases aligning to TRBD1. CDR1 and CDR2 from the germline V gene are GTSNPN and SVGIG (reference sequence). CDR3 length: 17 amino acids. V dropped 1 base and J dropped 0; count of bases not matched to a gene: 6.